This is a list of T cell receptor beta chains from one sample in a study of shared clonotypes between healthy human individuals. The assay was immunoSEQ multiplex PCR, and TCRdb's table has in-frame clones only and misses some. The sample lists around 200,000 clones; 60% to 75% were seen once. What was sequenced was memory CD4+ T cells sorted from blood. The receptors originated from a young man in good health. Both conserved end residues are part of each CDR3. The D gene is left open where the match is weak. Clone sizes are given selectively: once, few, many, or a class where the clone is expanded.

TRBD1 NA TRBJ2-1 TRBV18 CASSGTGTYNEQFF TGTGCCAGCTCAGGGACAGGGACCTACAATGAGCAGTTCTTC
TRBD2 NA TRBJ2-2 TRBV28 CASRPLKGSGSINTGELFF TGTGCCAGCAGACCTTTAAAGGGTAGCGGGAGTATCAACACCGGGGAGCTGTTTTTT
TRBD1 once TRBJ2-5 TRBV5-1 CASSPGTAQETQYF TGCGCCAGCAGCCCGGGGACAGCTCAAGAGACCCAGTACTTC
NA NA TRBJ1-1 TRBV12-5 CASGLRAERGEAFF TGTGCTAGTGGTTTGAGGGCCGAGCGGGGGGAAGCTTTCTTT
NA once TRBJ1-5 TRBV7-9 CASSRDGDQPQHF TGTGCCAGCAGCCGGGACGGCGATCAGCCCCAGCATTTT
NA once TRBJ2-3 TRBV5-1 CASSLDPSPLSPDTQYF TGCGCCAGCAGCTTGGACCCGTCCCCTCTGTCTCCAGATACGCAGTATTTT
NA NA TRBJ1-4 TRBV7-6 CASSLNSEKLFF TGTGCCAGCAGCTTAAACAGCGAAAAACTGTTTTTT
TRBD2 NA TRBJ2-3 TRBV5-8 CASSHSGRTDTQYF TGTGCCAGCAGCCATAGCGGGAGAACAGATACGCAGTATTTT
TRBD2 NA TRBJ2-3 TRBV29-1 CSVRIAGVDTDTQYF TGCAGCGTCCGAATAGCGGGAGTGGACACAGATACGCAGTATTTT
NA few TRBJ1-2 TRBV5-1 CASSRNLGGGTGLYGYTF TGCGCCAGCAGCCGAAACCTGGGAGGCGGCACGGGACTATATGGCTACACCTTC
NA few TRBJ2-7 TRBV11-2 CASRFDRFSNRGYEQYF TGTGCCAGCAGGTTCGACCGCTTTTCCAACAGAGGCTACGAGCAGTACTTC
NA NA TRBJ1-5 TRBV30 CAWSTGFQPQHF TGTGCCTGGAGCACAGGGTTTCAGCCCCAGCATTTT
NA few TRBJ1-5 TRBV30 CAWSSGGHSNQPQHF TGTGCCTGGAGTTCGGGAGGGCATAGCAATCAGCCCCAGCATTTT
NA NA TRBJ2-2 TRBV7-6 CASSLVLPGELFF TGTGCCAGCAGCTTAGTTCTTCCCGGGGAGCTGTTTTTT
TRBD1 few TRBJ2-5 TRBV7-6 CASSLTGFVGTQYF TGTGCCAGCAGCCTGACAGGGTTTGTCGGGACCCAGTACTTC
NA NA TRBJ2-5 TRBV15 CATSSRERDIMIGGQYF TGTGCCACCAGCTCCCGGGAGCGGGACATTATGATCGGTGGACAGTACTTC
NA NA TRBJ1-5 TRBV7-2 CASSLASGQPQHF TGTGCCAGCAGCTTAGCGAGTGGGCAGCCCCAGCATTTT
NA NA TRBJ1-1 TRBV11-2 CASSLERGTEAFF TGTGCCAGCAGCTTAGAGAGGGGCACTGAAGCTTTCTTT
TRBD1 NA TRBJ1-5 TRBV5-1 CASSLGQGVYQPQHF TGCGCCAGCAGCTTGGGACAGGGGGTGTATCAGCCCCAGCATTTT
NA many TRBJ1-2 TRBV7-9 CASSLVGSPYGYTF TGTGCCAGCAGCTTAGTGGGAAGCCCCTATGGCTACACCTTC
NA NA TRBJ1-3 TRBV5-1 CASSSEFSGNTIYF TGCGCCAGCAGCTCTGAGTTCTCTGGAAACACCATATATTTT
TRBD1 NA TRBJ1-2 TRBV7-2 CASSSQRTGGNGYTF TGTGCCAGCAGCTCTCAGCGGACAGGGGGTAATGGCTACACCTTC
NA medium-sized TRBJ2-1 TRBV7-3 CASSLRETGFGPYNEQFF TGTGCCAGCAGCTTAAGGGAAACAGGGTTTGGTCCCTACAATGAGCAGTTCTTC
NA many TRBJ2-7 TRBV21-1 CAAAGGASYEQYF TGTGCCGCGGCCGGGGGGGCCTCCTACGAGCAGTACTTC
NA few TRBJ1-5 TRBV7-6 CASSPTVGQPQHF TGTGCCAGCAGTCCGACGGTGGGACAGCCCCAGCATTTT
TRBD1 NA TRBJ2-7 TRBV10-1 CASSDLGQAPYEQYF TGCGCCAGCAGTGATTTGGGACAGGCCCCCTACGAGCAGTACTTC
TRBD2 NA TRBJ2-7 TRBV29-1 CSASPGGLDYEQYF TGCAGCGCCAGCCCGGGGGGTCTAGACTACGAGCAGTACTTC